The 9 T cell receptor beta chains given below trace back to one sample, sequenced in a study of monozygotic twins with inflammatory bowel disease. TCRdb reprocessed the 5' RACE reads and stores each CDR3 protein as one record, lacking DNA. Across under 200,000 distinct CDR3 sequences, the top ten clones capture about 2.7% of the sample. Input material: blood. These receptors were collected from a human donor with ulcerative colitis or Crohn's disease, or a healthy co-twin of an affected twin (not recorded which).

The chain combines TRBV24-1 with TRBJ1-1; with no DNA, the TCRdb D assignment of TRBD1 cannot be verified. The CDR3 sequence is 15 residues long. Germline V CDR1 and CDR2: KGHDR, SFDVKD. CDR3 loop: CATSDQTGPNTEAFF.

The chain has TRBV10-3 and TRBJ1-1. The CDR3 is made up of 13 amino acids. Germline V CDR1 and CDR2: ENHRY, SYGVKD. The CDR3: CAISEGPNTEAFF.

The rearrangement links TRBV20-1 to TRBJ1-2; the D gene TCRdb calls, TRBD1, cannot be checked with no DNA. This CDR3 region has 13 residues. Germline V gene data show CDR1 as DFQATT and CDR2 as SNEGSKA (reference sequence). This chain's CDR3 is CSARVDRGYGYTF.

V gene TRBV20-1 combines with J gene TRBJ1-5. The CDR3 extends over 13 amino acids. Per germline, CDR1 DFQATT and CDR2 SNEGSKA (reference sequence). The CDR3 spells CRARSDGYQPQHF.

Here the CDR3 reads CSAPLDRHTDNYGYTF. This sequence joins TRBV20-1 and TRBJ1-2; TCRdb reports TRBD1, a call that lacks DNA to check it against. This CDR3 contains 16 residues. CDR1 and CDR2 from the germline V gene are DFQATT and SNEGSKA (reference sequence).

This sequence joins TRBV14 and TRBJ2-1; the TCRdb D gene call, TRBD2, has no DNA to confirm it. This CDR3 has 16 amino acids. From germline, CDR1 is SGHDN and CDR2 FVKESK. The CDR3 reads CASSFGTSGPYNEQFF.

This chain's CDR3 is CASSDSGREETQYF. The chain couples TRBV3-1 to TRBJ2-5; TCRdb proposes TRBD2, but this gene call is untestable without DNA. The CDR3 is 14 residues long. Germline assignment: CDR1 LGHDT and CDR2 YNNKEL (reference sequence).

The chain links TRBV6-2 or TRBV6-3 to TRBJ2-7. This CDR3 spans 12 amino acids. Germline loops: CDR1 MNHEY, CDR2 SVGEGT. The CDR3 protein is CASSYSDYEQYF.

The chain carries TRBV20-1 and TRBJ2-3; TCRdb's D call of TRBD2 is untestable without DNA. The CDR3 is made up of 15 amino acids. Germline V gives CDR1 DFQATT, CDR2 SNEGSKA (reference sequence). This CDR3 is CSATSASRGTDTQYF.